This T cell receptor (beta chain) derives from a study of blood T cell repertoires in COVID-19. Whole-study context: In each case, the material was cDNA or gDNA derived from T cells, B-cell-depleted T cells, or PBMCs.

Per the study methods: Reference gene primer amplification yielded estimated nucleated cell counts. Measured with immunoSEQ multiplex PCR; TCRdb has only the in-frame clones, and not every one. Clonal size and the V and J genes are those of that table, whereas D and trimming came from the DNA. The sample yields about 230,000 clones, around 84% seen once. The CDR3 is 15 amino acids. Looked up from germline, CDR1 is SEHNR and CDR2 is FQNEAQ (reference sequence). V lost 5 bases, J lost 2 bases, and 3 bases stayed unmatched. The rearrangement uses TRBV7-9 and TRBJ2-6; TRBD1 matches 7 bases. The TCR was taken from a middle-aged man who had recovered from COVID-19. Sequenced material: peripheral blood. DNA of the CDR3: TGTGCCAGCAGCACAGACAGGGCTGGGGCCAACGTCCTGACTTTC. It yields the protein CASSTDRAGANVLTF.